These T cell receptor beta chains were read from a single sample in a study of technical replicates of blood from several donors. Sequencing used immunoSEQ multiplex PCR; TCRdb keeps in-frame clones, though not all of them. The repertoire holds around 100,000 clones, with approximately 95% as singletons. The sequencing sample was made of T cells isolated from PBMCs. The receptors shown here come from a human donor in good health. Each CDR3 is given with its conserved first and last residue. D genes are given only for firm matches. A row's size may be missing; if present it is once, few, many or a size class.

j_gene	abundance	len	d_gene	v_gene	CDR3nt	CDR3aa
TRBJ1-1	once	14	TRBD1	TRBV4-3	TGCGCCAGCAGCCAAGAAAAGTGGGGGACAGTTTTGGTCTTT	CASSQEKWGTVLVF
TRBJ1-5	-	16	-	TRBV6-5	TGTGCCAGCAGTTCAGGCCAGGGCAATAGCAATCAGCCCCAGCATTTT	CASSSGQGNSNQPQHF
TRBJ1-2	-	15	TRBD1	TRBV30	TGTGCCTGGACGAACCGGGACAGGTGGCCCTATGGCTACACCTTC	CAWTNRDRWPYGYTF
TRBJ1-3	-	16	-	TRBV9	TGTGCCAGCAGCACTAACGTGAAAAGCTCTGGAAACACCATATATTTT	CASSTNVKSSGNTIYF
TRBJ2-1	-	14	-	TRBV30	TGTGCCTGGAGACTGAAGAGCTCCTACAATGAGCAGTTCTTC	CAWRLKSSYNEQFF
TRBJ2-5	once	14	-	TRBV5-6	TGTGCCAGCAGCCTATTACAGGGTAGGGAGACCCAGTACTTC	CASSLLQGRETQYF
TRBJ1-4	-	18	-	TRBV30	TGTGCCTGGATCACCTTCCCTCCCCAACTAAGACCTTATGAAAAACTGTTTTTT	CAWITFPPQLRPYEKLFF
TRBJ2-1	-	17	TRBD2	TRBV7-2	TGTGCCAGCAGCTTAGGGTACCGGGAGGCAGTTTTCGATGAGCAGTTCTTC	CASSLGYREAVFDEQFF
TRBJ2-1	-	14	-	TRBV5-1	TGCGCCAGCAGCCCCCAGTGGGGGGGCCATGAGCAGTTCTTC	CASSPQWGGHEQFF
TRBJ1-2	-	17	-	TRBV7-3	TGTGCCAGCAGCTTTTGGCAGTTGGAGTCCGTTAACTATGGCTACACCTTC	CASSFWQLESVNYGYTF
TRBJ2-1	-	16	TRBD2	TRBV29-1	TGCAGCATAGCTAGCGGGAGAGGGGAAGACTACAATGAGCAGTTCTTC	CSIASGRGEDYNEQFF
TRBJ2-7	-	17	TRBD2	TRBV7-2	TGTGCCAGCAGCTTAGGTCCCCTAGCGGGAGGGCAAAACGAGCAGTACTTC	CASSLGPLAGGQNEQYF
TRBJ2-5	-	15	-	TRBV4-3	TGCGCCAGCAGCCAAGATCCCGGGGGGCGGGAGACCCAGTACTTC	CASSQDPGGRETQYF
TRBJ1-2	-	14	TRBD1	TRBV29-1	TGCAGCGTTGATCCCGAAGGGACAGGGCCTCGCTACACCTTC	CSVDPEGTGPRYTF
TRBJ2-7	-	16	TRBD2	TRBV2	TGTGCCAGCAGCCTGGATCCACTAGCGGCGGTAAACGAGCAGTACTTC	CASSLDPLAAVNEQYF
TRBJ2-7	-	15	TRBD2	TRBV9	TGTGCCAGCAGCGTAGGGTTAGCGGGGAGCTACGAGCAGTACTTC	CASSVGLAGSYEQYF
TRBJ1-2	-	13	TRBD1	TRBV19	TGTGCCAGTAGCATCGGGACAGGGCATAGCTACACCTTC	CASSIGTGHSYTF
TRBJ2-5	once	13	-	TRBV30	TGTGCCTGGAGTGTACTGTACCAAGAGACCCAGTACTTC	CAWSVLYQETQYF
TRBJ2-7	-	15	TRBD1	TRBV27	TGTGCCAGCAGCGAGGACAGGGGGAGATCCTACGAGCAGTACTTC	CASSEDRGRSYEQYF
TRBJ1-5	-	14	-	TRBV7-9	TGTGCCAGCAGCTTAATAGGGGAAAATCAGCCCCAGCATTTT	CASSLIGENQPQHF
TRBJ2-1	-	14	TRBD2	TRBV5-4	TGTGCCAGCAGCCCCTTTAGCGGGAGCAAGGAGCAGTTCTTC	CASSPFSGSKEQFF
TRBJ1-1	-	13	-	TRBV11-3	TGTGCCAGCAGCTTAACTCCAGGCACTGAAGCTTTCTTT	CASSLTPGTEAFF
TRBJ1-5	-	13	-	TRBV7-2	TGTGCCAGCAGCAGGGACTTAAATCAGCCCCAGCATTTT	CASSRDLNQPQHF
TRBJ1-1	-	13	-	TRBV10-3	TGTGCCATCAGTGTGACGGTAGGGGTTGGCGCTTTCTTT	CAISVTVGVGAFF
TRBJ1-5	-	13	TRBD1	TRBV7-3	TGTGCCAGCAGCCGGGACAGAAATCAGCCCCAGCATTTT	CASSRDRNQPQHF
TRBJ2-5	-	13	-	TRBV29-1	TGCAGCGTTGGGGCAGCCTCCAGAGAGACCCAGTACTTC	CSVGAASRETQYF
TRBJ2-1	-	16	TRBD2	TRBV6-4	TGTGCCAGCAGTACGGGACTAGCGGGAGGGCCGAATGAGCAGTTCTTC	CASSTGLAGGPNEQFF
TRBJ1-5	-	17	-	TRBV6-1	TGTGCCAGCAGTGAATGGTTAGGGCAGGGGTCCAATCAGCCCCAGCATTTT	CASSEWLGQGSNQPQHF
TRBJ2-1	-	16	TRBD2	TRBV6-1	TGTGCCAGCAGTGAATTCAAGCGGGAGATGGGTAATGAGCAGTTCTTC	CASSEFKREMGNEQFF
TRBJ1-1	-	14	TRBD1	TRBV5-3	TGTGCCAGAAGCTTTCACAGGGGTGGCCCTGAAGCTTTCTTT	CARSFHRGGPEAFF
TRBJ1-2	-	11	-	TRBV2	TGTGCCAGCAGTAGGCAGGAAGGCTACACCTTC	CASSRQEGYTF
TRBJ2-1	-	14	-	TRBV6-6	TGTGCCAGCAGGATGACTAATTCCTACAATGAGCAGTTCTTC	CASRMTNSYNEQFF
TRBJ2-7	-	14	TRBD1	TRBV5-1	TGCGCCAGCAGCTTTACGACAGGGTCTAACGAGCAGTACTTC	CASSFTTGSNEQYF
TRBJ1-3	once	13	-	TRBV30	TGTGCCTGGAGTGAACAGCCTGGAAACACCATATATTTT	CAWSEQPGNTIYF
TRBJ2-7	-	16	-	TRBV10-1	TGCGCCAGCAGTGATACCCCTAGCGCCTACTCCTACGAGCAGTACTTC	CASSDTPSAYSYEQYF
TRBJ1-2	-	16	-	TRBV30	TGTGCCTGGACTCCCCCCCCCGGTCCAGCGAACTATGGCTACACCTTC	CAWTPPPGPANYGYTF
TRBJ1-2	-	13	-	TRBV14	TGTGCCAGCAGCCCGGCAGGGAACTATGGCTACACCTTC	CASSPAGNYGYTF
TRBJ2-1	-	18	TRBD2	TRBV9	TGTGCCAGCAGCCTCCGCGCGGAGACTAGCGGGAGGGACAATGAGCAGTTCTTC	CASSLRAETSGRDNEQFF
TRBJ2-5	-	12	-	TRBV19	TGTGCCAGTGGGACACCCCAAGAGACCCAGTACTTC	CASGTPQETQYF
TRBJ2-4	-	17	-	TRBV28	TGTGCCAGCAGTTATTATCTGGGACTGGAAACCAAAAACATTCAGTACTTC	CASSYYLGLETKNIQYF
TRBJ2-2	once	18	TRBD2	TRBV11-3	TGTGCCAGCAGCTTACCGTTCCCTATAGCGGGAGATCCCGGGGAGCTGTTTTTT	CASSLPFPIAGDPGELFF
TRBJ2-3	-	18	-	TRBV7-2	TGTGCCAGCAGCTTAGCGCCCGTTGACACTCACAGGACAGATACGCAGTATTTT	CASSLAPVDTHRTDTQYF
TRBJ2-5	-	17	TRBD2	TRBV7-2	TGTGCCAGCAGCTTAGCGGGGCTAGCGGGCGCGGCGGAGACCCAGTACTTC	CASSLAGLAGAAETQYF
TRBJ2-1	-	17	TRBD2	TRBV5-1	TGCGCCAGCAGCTTGGATATACCGGGACTAGCGGGCAATGAGCAGTTCTTC	CASSLDIPGLAGNEQFF
TRBJ2-2	-	12	-	TRBV5-1	TGCGCCAGCAATAGCGCACCCGGGGAGCTGTTTTTT	CASNSAPGELFF
TRBJ1-4	once	14	-	TRBV7-2	TGTGCCAGCAGCTTACGGGGGGCTGATGAAAAACTGTTTTTT	CASSLRGADEKLFF
TRBJ2-1	once	16	-	TRBV7-9	TGTGCCAGCAGCACCGAGACAGTTTGGGGCAACAATGAGCAGTTCTTC	CASSTETVWGNNEQFF
TRBJ2-7	-	12	-	TRBV7-9	TGTGCCAGCAGCCTAGGTTACTACGAGCAGTACTTC	CASSLGYYEQYF
TRBJ2-1	-	17	TRBD2	TRBV11-1	TGTGCCAGCAGCTGGCGCCTAGCGGGAGGGCACAACAATGAGCAGTTCTTC	CASSWRLAGGHNNEQFF